Detailed here is one TCR beta chain. Its antigen is unknown. This record belongs to a study of T cells after yellow fever vaccination. General study findings and limits: Post-booster samples contained most primary-vaccination clones (approximately 95% CD4, around 88% CD8). The study noted that FACS-sorted repertoires could contain abundant clonotypes contaminating from the bulk population. The secondary response was weaker, and its peak arrived faster, on day 5 versus 15.

The 5'RACE template-switching step produced TCR cDNA and added a universal primer site and UMIs. In TCRdb, the 5' RACE reads were re-called with MiXCR into one record per CDR3 protein. The sample contains about 340,000 distinct CDR3 sequences, around 13% of which appear only once. V was pared by 6 bases and J by 1 base, with 15 bases between. CDR3 length equals 14 residues. Germline-derived CDR1 and CDR2 are DFQATT and SNEGSKA (reference sequence). The sequencing used CD4+ T cells sorted from PBMCs, collected 15 days after the yellow fever booster vaccination. The chain combines TRBV20-1 with TRBJ1-1; tentative D call: TRBD1 (5 bases). This clonotype was obtained from a man aged 18 to 30 who received the YFV17D yellow fever vaccine. CDR3 DNA sequence: TGCAGTGCAAAAGAGGGGCATGCGAACACTGAAGCTTTCTTT. Its translation: CSAKEGHANTEAFF.